The entry below gives a single T cell receptor beta chain sequence along with its context. This sample stems from a study of T cell changes during pregnancy in multiple sclerosis. Data came from immunoSEQ multiplex PCR; TCRdb stores just in-frame clones and leaves some out. Of around 68,000 clones in the sample, 90% were seen once. CDR1 LNHDA and CDR2 SQIVND come from the germline V gene (reference sequence). V shed 7 bases and J shed 0 bases, with 9 bases lying between them. CDR3 length: 13 residues. This material consisted of peripheral blood, taken in the third trimester of pregnancy. The TCR comes from a female donor with multiple sclerosis, enrolled in a pregnancy study. The chain is built from TRBV19 and TRBJ1-1; D not certain. This CDR3 reads CASTQALNTEAFF. CDR3 DNA sequence: TGTGCCAGTACGCAGGCCTTGAACACTGAAGCTTTCTTT.